This T cell receptor beta chain was found in a study of T cells in Graves' hyperthyroidism and ophthalmopathy. Hyperthyroidism in the patients, aged 18 to 65, was newly diagnosed and under 2 months in duration. Drawn at first hyperthyroidism diagnosis, the blood sample preceded any ophthalmopathy symptoms. The source material, RNA transcripts, was used to amplify TCR beta CDR3 regions. The HTBI primer set drove a first-round RT-PCR of the TCR CDR3. TCRdb redid the calling of the multiplex PCR reads with MiXCR, one entry per CDR3 protein. Of approximately 400,000 distinct CDR3 sequences detected, 15% to 19% appear once; the ten largest clones hold about 30%. V gave up 6 bases and J gave up 4 bases; unmatched junction bases: 11. From germline, CDR1 is LNHDA and CDR2 SQIVND (reference sequence). There are 19 residues in the CDR3.

Sequencing was done on a sample of blood. The source is a woman under 30 with Graves' hyperthyroidism that later progressed to Graves' ophthalmopathy. V gene TRBV19 combines with J gene TRBJ2-2; 16 nucleotides agree with TRBD2. CDR3 amino acids: CASSRPGLAGGLGTGELFF. The DNA of the CDR3 is TGTGCCAGTAGCCGCCCGGGACTAGCGGGAGGGCTCGGCACCGGGGAGCTGTTTTTT.